This T cell receptor beta chain is drawn from a study of radiation and T cells in renal cell carcinoma. General study points: Top 100 clonotypes averaged about 50% in irradiated versus about 45% in nephrectomy-only tumors.

Here immunoSEQ multiplex PCR was the method, and the copy in TCRdb shows in-frame clones only, minus some. The sample yields 15,000 or so clones, approximately 52% seen once. The treatment was: treatment-naive control, cytoreductive nephrectomy. Concerning this clone itself: No antigen is known for it.

The CDR3 contains 15 residues. V was pared by 0 bases and J by 3 bases, with 4 bases of the junction left unmatched. Germline values: CDR1 LGHNA, CDR2 YNFKEQ. The sample in question was tumor tissue, obtained from a patient whose treatment was nephrectomy without radiotherapy. The sequence derives from a man aged 50 or older with renal cell carcinoma. The gene calls are TRBV4-2 and TRBJ1-1, with 7 bases fitting TRBD1. The CDR3 loop reads CASSQEQGPDTEAFF. CDR3 DNA sequence: TGTGCCAGCAGCCAAGAACAGGGGCCTGACACTGAAGCTTTCTTT.